The present T cell receptor (beta chain) was sequenced within a study of shared clonotypes between healthy human individuals. V was clipped by 2 bases and J by 0 bases, with 13 bases between them. Germline lookup yields CDR1 MNHEY and CDR2 SMNVEV (reference sequence). The CDR3 is 16 amino acids. Free of recent acute infections or vaccinations, the donors were healthy HIV-negative adults. For every subset, genomic DNA was evenly distributed across several immunoSEQ plates. Some clones are missing from TCRdb's copy, which holds only in-frame ones; the method was immunoSEQ multiplex PCR. The sample lists about 2.4 million clones, approximately 92% occurring once.

This chain links TRBV27 with TRBJ1-1; tentatively, D is TRBD1 (5 bases). The TCR was taken from a man aged 18 to 30 in good health. Sequenced sample: naive CD4+ T cells sorted from blood. Subset specified: CD45RA+ positively selected. CDR3 region: CASSLLSGRMNTEAFF. For the CDR3, the DNA is TGTGCCAGCAGTTTACTTTCGGGACGGATGAACACTGAAGCTTTCTTT.